The 27 T cell receptor beta chains presented below share a single source sample, sequenced in a study of T cell changes during pregnancy in multiple sclerosis. Some clones are missing from TCRdb's copy, which holds only in-frame ones; the method was immunoSEQ multiplex PCR. Found here are 46,000 or so clones, around 93% of them singletons; the top ten hold 3% to 4.5%. The input for sequencing was CD8+ T cells from peripheral blood mononuclear cells, taken after pregnancy. These receptors originate from a female donor with multiple sclerosis, enrolled in a pregnancy study.

J is TRBJ2-2 and V is TRBV9, with a possible D match to TRBD1 (6 bases). Germline-derived CDR1 and CDR2 are SGDLS and YYNGEE. V lost 2 bases and J lost 0, with 14 bases in between. CDR3 length: 17 residues. DNA for the CDR3: TGTGCCAGCAGCGTGCCGAGGGACAACGCGAACACCGGGGAGCTGTTTTTT. It encodes CASSVPRDNANTGELFF. The full variable domain, its missing parts supplied by reference TRBV9 and TRBJ2-2, is DSGVTQTPKHLITATGQRVTLRCSPRSGDLSVYWYQQSLDQGLQFLIQYYNGEERAKGNILERFSAQQFPDLHSELNLSSLELGDSALYFCASSVPRDNANTGELFFGEGSRLTVL.

This chain uses TRBV29-1 with TRBJ2-1; TRBD2 might be the D (5 bases). Germline CDR1 SQVTM, CDR2 ANQGSEA. The CDR3 has 12 residues. V shed 3 bases and J shed 6 bases, with 9 bases lying between them. CDR3 DNA: TGCAGCGTTGATCTGGGAGTCAATGAGCAGTTCTTC. Its protein product is CSVDLGVNEQFF.

The rearrangement uses TRBV4-1 and TRBJ2-1, with 8 nucleotides matching TRBD2. This CDR3 has 17 residues. Germline assignment: CDR1 MGHRA and CDR2 YSYEKL. V gave up 3 bases and J gave up 0 bases; unmatched junction bases: 7. The CDR3 sequence is CASSHPSGSASYNEQFF. The CDR3 region has the DNA TGCGCCAGCAGCCACCCGAGCGGGAGCGCCTCCTACAATGAGCAGTTCTTC.

CDR3 in amino acids: CASSIGRTDQAFF. As DNA, the CDR3 is TGTGCCAGTAGTATTGGACGGACAGACCAAGCTTTCTTT. J is TRBJ1-1 and V is TRBV19, with D possibly matching TRBD1 (6 bases). Germline loops: CDR1 LNHDA, CDR2 SQIVND (reference sequence). This CDR3 has 13 amino acids. V lost 3 bases and J 9 bases, leaving 14 bases between the germline ends.

V gene TRBV6-5 combines with J gene TRBJ2-1, with D possibly matching TRBD1 (8 bases). Germline V gene lookup returns CDR1 MNHEY and CDR2 SVGAGI. Trimming took off 6 bases at V and 2 bases at J, with 11 bases between the two ends. This CDR3 comprises 14 residues. CDR3 nucleotide sequence: TGTGCCAGCAGCACAGGGGGGGCCTACAATGAGCAGTTCTTC. This translates into CASSTGGAYNEQFF.

The V call is TRBV13, the J call TRBJ2-7; D perhaps matches TRBD2 (6 bases). This CDR3 has 15 amino acids. From germline, CDR1 is PRHDT and CDR2 FYEKMQ (reference sequence). The V gene lost 0 bases and the J gene lost 3 bases, with 12 bases spanning the gap. The CDR3 coding sequence is TGTGCCAGCAGCTTAGGCGGTAGCGGTTACTACGAGCAGTACTTC. This encodes CASSLGGSGYYEQYF.

The chain has TRBV29-1 and TRBJ2-7, with 8 positions matching TRBD2. CDR3 length equals 14 residues. With 4 bases clipped from V and 6 bases from J, the junction kept 11 bases outside the gene matches. CDR1 is SQVTM and CDR2 is ANQGSEA in the germline V gene. The CDR3, as DNA: TGCAGCGTTGCGAGCGGGAGAGGGGCAGGCGAGCAGTACTTC. Amino acid sequence: CSVASGRGAGEQYF.

V usage is TRBV29-1 and J usage is TRBJ1-1; 9 bases fit TRBD1. The CDR3 totals 13 residues. Germline values: CDR1 SQVTM, CDR2 ANQGSEA. The trim removed 5 bases at V and 6 bases at J, leaving 7 bases unmatched. CDR3 loop: CSVSGTGRAEAFF. CDR3 nucleotide sequence: TGCAGCGTTTCCGGGACAGGGAGGGCTGAAGCTTTCTTT.

This rearrangement joins TRBV7-8 to TRBJ1-2; maybe TRBD1 (6 bases). The CDR3 has 16 residues. Trimming left V 1 base short and J 4 bases short, with 16 bases between. The germline gives CDR1 SGHVS, CDR2 FQNEAQ. CDR3: CASSLGGLGTSYGYTF. The CDR3 DNA is TGTGCCAGCAGCTTAGGGGGGCTGGGGACCAGCTATGGCTACACCTTC.

This clone appeared a single time. V gene TRBV7-3 combines with J gene TRBJ2-7, with D unclear. Germline V lookup: CDR1 SGHTA, CDR2 FQGTGA. Trimming shortened V by 1 base and J by 3 bases, and 16 bases separated the two germline ends. The CDR3 is 16 residues long. The CDR3 here is CASSLRAVGSGYEQYF. The CDR3 coding sequence is TGTGCCAGCAGCTTAAGAGCTGTGGGCTCCGGCTACGAGCAGTACTTC.

The chain couples TRBV9 to TRBJ2-3, with 11 bases lining up with TRBD2. Losses at the gene ends were 0 bases for V and 2 bases for J; bases not matched to a gene: 2. The CDR3 runs to 16 residues. CDR1 is SGDLS, CDR2 YYNGEE, per germline. The CDR3 loop is CASSVGTSGYTDTQYF. The CDR3 DNA reads as TGTGCCAGCAGCGTAGGGACTAGCGGGTACACAGATACGCAGTATTTT.

The CDR3 reads CASTLTSGVDTQYF. The CDR3 DNA reads TGTGCCAGCACCCTGACTAGCGGGGTAGATACGCAGTATTTT. The V gene is TRBV27, the J gene TRBJ2-3; the match to TRBD2 covers 11 bases. Germline V lookup: CDR1 MNHEY, CDR2 SMNVEV (reference sequence). The CDR3 is 14 amino acids. V trimming: 7 bases; J trimming: 5 bases; junction bases outside the gene matches: 5.

The chain has TRBV27 and TRBJ1-5, with 7 bases that match TRBD1. J lost 3 bases, V lost 8 bases, and 7 bases had no gene match. From germline, CDR1 is MNHEY and CDR2 SMNVEV (reference sequence). This CDR3 has 14 residues. CDR3 bases: TGTGCCAGCTCTTACAGGGGACCCAATCAGCCCCAGCATTTT. This codes for CASSYRGPNQPQHF.

The J gene is TRBJ2-1, the V gene TRBV29-1, with D possibly TRBD1 on 5 matching bases. The CDR3 is 15 amino acids. The V and J ends lost 7 bases and 1 base respectively, with 17 bases between them. Germline CDR1 and CDR2: SQVTM and ANQGSEA. The CDR3 reads CSASRVSSSYNEQFF. For the CDR3, the DNA is TGCAGCGCGTCCAGGGTGTCGAGTTCCTACAATGAGCAGTTCTTC.

The chain recombines TRBV19 with TRBJ1-1, with D perhaps matching TRBD1 (6 bases). Per germline, CDR1 LNHDA and CDR2 SQIVND (reference sequence). The CDR3 extends over 14 amino acids. The ends were cut back, 4 bases at V and 7 bases at J, with 16 bases in the middle. Here the CDR3 reads CASSTTGRSGEAFF. CDR3 DNA sequence: TGTGCCAGTAGTACAACAGGGCGTTCTGGTGAAGCTTTCTTT.

This chain uses TRBV27 with TRBJ2-7; maybe TRBD1 (6 bases). V dropped 4 bases and J dropped 3 bases, with 13 bases sitting between them. The CDR3 is made up of 14 amino acids. Per the germline V gene, CDR1 is MNHEY and CDR2 is SMNVEV (reference sequence). The CDR3, as DNA: TGTGCCAGCAGTTCCACAGGGAACGGCTACGAGCAGTACTTC. Translation: CASSSTGNGYEQYF.

The chain combines TRBV9 with TRBJ2-7; 8 positions match TRBD2. The ends lost 0 bases at V and 5 bases at J; junction bases unmatched: 7. Looked up from germline, CDR1 is SGDLS and CDR2 is YYNGEE. The CDR3 totals 15 residues. The CDR3 reads CASSVGVSGSNEQYF. The CDR3 nucleotides are TGTGCCAGCAGCGTAGGTGTCAGCGGGAGCAACGAGCAGTACTTC.

Concerning this clone itself: At one end the junction does not follow the germline gene, possibly because of a read error. V usage is TRBV11-2 and J usage is TRBJ2-7; possible D gene TRBD2, 6 bases. The CDR3 is made up of 18 amino acids. CDR1 and CDR2 from the germline V gene are SGHAT and FQNNGV. CDR3 coding DNA: TGTGCCAGCAGTTTAGTGCTGGGAAGGGTGGGACTCTCCTACGAGCAGTACTTC. Its translation is CASSLVLGRVGLSYEQYF.

The J gene is TRBJ2-3, the V gene TRBV12-2; the D call TRBD2 from the table was never checked on the DNA. TRBV12-2 counts as a pseudogene. The CDR3 has 16 amino acids. CDR3 region: CASRLSSPSYTDTQYF. The CDR3 region has the DNA TGTGCAAGTCGCTTGAGTAGTCCTAGTTACACAGATACGCAGTATTTT.

The chain employs TRBV28 and TRBJ2-7; TRBD1 matches at 11 bases. The J segment lost 2 bases and the V segment lost 5 bases, leaving 5 bases of the junction unmatched. Germline lookup yields CDR1 MDHEN and CDR2 SYDVKM. The CDR3 sequence is 15 residues long. CDR3 sequence reads: CASSIGQGAAYEQYF. Written as DNA, the CDR3 is TGTGCCAGCAGTATTGGACAGGGGGCGGCCTACGAGCAGTACTTC.

This chain uses TRBV7-9 with TRBJ2-5; the D gene is possibly TRBD1 (6 bases). V shed 5 bases and J shed 2 bases, with 15 bases lying between them. The CDR3 has 15 amino acids. The germline gives CDR1 SEHNR, CDR2 FQNEAQ (reference sequence). CDR3 nucleotide sequence: TGTGCCAGCAGCGACCGGGACACCCCTCAAGAGACCCAGTACTTC. Protein sequence: CASSDRDTPQETQYF. Complete variable domain (other parts from reference TRBV7-9 and TRBJ2-5): DTGVSQNPRHKITKRGQNVTFRCDPISEHNRLYWYRQTLGQGPEFLTYFQNEAQLEKSRLLSDRFSAERPKGSFSTLEIQRTEQGDSAMYLCASSDRDTPQETQYFGPGTRLLVL.

The CDR3 DNA follows: TGTGCCAGCACCCTCTGGCAGGGCGCCCCAGCTGAGCAGTACTTC. As protein: CASTLWQGAPAEQYF. The rearrangement links TRBV7-9 to TRBJ2-7; tentatively, D is TRBD1 (5 bases). The CDR3 runs 15 residues. V was shortened by 7 bases and J by 7 bases, with 23 bases between the two germline ends. CDR1 SEHNR and CDR2 FQNEAQ come from the germline V gene (reference sequence).

The J gene is TRBJ2-3, the V gene TRBV9; tentatively, D is TRBD1 (6 bases). This CDR3 contains 15 residues. Trimming left V 5 bases short and J 1 base short, with 14 bases between. Germline CDR1 reads SGDLS; CDR2 reads YYNGEE. CDR3 coding DNA: TGTGCCAGCAGTGAACAGGGAGTCGGCACAGATACGCAGTATTTT. Translated, it gives CASSEQGVGTDTQYF.

In nucleotides, the CDR3 is TGTGCCACCAGCAGAGATCCGCTAGCGGGAGGCGAGCAGTACTTC. Amino acid sequence: CATSRDPLAGGEQYF. The rearrangement joins TRBV15 to TRBJ2-7; the match to TRBD2 covers 11 bases. The junction had 4 bases not matched to a gene; V was cut back by 0 bases and J by 6 bases. CDR1 is LNHNV and CDR2 is YYDKDF in the germline V gene (reference sequence). The CDR3 has 15 amino acids.

This chain links TRBV5-1 with TRBJ2-2, with TRBD1 identical over 8 bases. The V and J ends lost 4 bases and 6 bases, in that order; junction bases with no gene match: 5. Germline V gives CDR1 SGHRS, CDR2 YFSETQ. The CDR3 is made up of 14 amino acids. CDR3 residues: CASSATGVSGELFF. The CDR3 DNA is TGCGCCAGCAGCGCGACAGGGGTCTCCGGGGAGCTGTTTTTT.

The chain uses TRBV27 and TRBJ2-7; D perhaps matches TRBD2 (5 bases). CDR1 is MNHEY and CDR2 is SMNVEV in the germline V gene (reference sequence). The V end was cut by 7 bases, the J end by 2 bases, with 6 bases between. This CDR3 is 11 amino acids long. CDR3 residues: CASKEAYEQYF. DNA for the CDR3: TGTGCCAGCAAGGAGGCCTACGAGCAGTACTTC.

The chain employs TRBV27 and TRBJ2-1; TRBD1 aligns across 10 bases. The germline gives CDR1 MNHEY, CDR2 SMNVEV (reference sequence). The CDR3 consists of 14 residues. The ends lost 8 bases at V and 5 bases at J; junction bases unmatched: 6. CDR3 sequence: CASGWTGGNNEQFF. For the CDR3, the DNA is TGTGCCAGCGGGTGGACAGGGGGGAACAATGAGCAGTTCTTC.